A single sample gave rise to the 2 T cell receptor beta chains below, sequenced in a study of T-cell memory formation after mild COVID-19. TCRdb re-derived calls from the 5' RACE reads in MiXCR, one entry per CDR3 protein. The table lists just over 150,000 distinct CDR3 sequences, roughly 31% of them singletons, with 12% in the top ten. Specimen: PBMCs or a T cell subset sorted from them (not recorded which). Receptors originate from an adult woman who had mild COVID-19 (a few samples of this study predate the infection). Cell type and time point are not known.

The chain employs TRBV27 and TRBJ2-1; 10 bases are shared with TRBD2. V gave up 5 bases and J gave up 4 bases; unmatched junction bases: 8. CDR3 length: 16 amino acids. Germline-derived CDR1 and CDR2 are MNHEY and SMNVEV (reference sequence). The CDR3 DNA follows: TGTGCCAGCAGTCCCGGTGGACTAGCGGCGTACAATGAGCAGTTCTTC. It encodes CASSPGGLAAYNEQFF.

The chain carries TRBV5-1 and TRBJ2-3; 8 bases line up with TRBD2. Trimming at V came to 0 bases and at J to 3 bases, leaving 6 bases not matched to a gene. This CDR3 contains 16 residues. Germline V gene lookup returns CDR1 SGHRS and CDR2 YFSETQ. The CDR3 is CASSLDPGLGTDTQYF. The CDR3 DNA is TGCGCCAGCAGCTTGGACCCGGGACTAGGTACAGATACGCAGTATTTT. Variable domain in full (rest from reference TRBV5-1 and TRBJ2-3): KAGVTQTPRYLIKTRGQQVTLSCSPISGHRSVSWYQQTPGQGLQFLFEYFSETQRNKGNFPGRFSGRQFSNSRSEMNVSTLELGDSALYLCASSLDPGLGTDTQYFGPGTRLTVL.